This T cell receptor beta chain stems from a study of blood T cell repertoires in COVID-19. Study background: The study drew acute and convalescent COVID-19 samples from the United States, Italy and Spain. The analysed material was cDNA or gDNA that came from T cells, B-cell-depleted T cells, or PBMCs.

The CDR3 length is 13 residues. Germline V gene sequence: CDR1 SGHDT, CDR2 YYEEEE. Deletions cut 4 bases from V and 10 bases from J, with 17 bases between. Measured with immunoSEQ multiplex PCR; TCRdb has only the in-frame clones, and not every one. The sample holds around 300,000 clones, over 80% seen once. The count of this clone is one. This TCR was recovered from a woman aged 45-65 years with active or convalescent COVID-19. This chain joins TRBV5-6 and TRBJ1-1; possibly TRBD1 for D (6 bases). Sequenced: peripheral blood. CDR3 region: CASSNLQGPVAFF. The CDR3 DNA reads TGTGCCAGCAGCAACCTACAGGGCCCTGTAGCTTTCTTT.